What follows describes a single T cell receptor beta chain. Its target is not known. An end of the junction does not agree with germline; a read error may underlie this. The data are from a study of metastatic and nonmetastatic thyroid tumors. Study summary: Where malignant and benign thyroid patients were concerned, repertoires were compared across blood and tumor or nodule tissue.

Whole-study results and caveats: Significantly higher TCR beta diversity was reportedly seen in malignant thyroid tumors than benign nodules, in blood and tumor.

MiXCR reprocessed the PCR reads for TCRdb. Among over 14,000 clones listed, under 25% were seen once. None of the patients had undergone any treatment ahead of thyroid surgery. Sequencing was carried out using tumor tissue. This clonotype was sampled from a female donor with papillary thyroid cancer or a benign thyroid nodule (not recorded which). Some clones in this sample may be carry-over from other donors' samples.

CDR3 coding DNA: TGTGCCAACAGCTTCCGTCCTGGCTCTGGAAACACCATATATTTT. It specifies CANSFRPGSGNTIYF. This sequence joins TRBV7-8 and TRBJ1-3; D is undetermined. This CDR3 has 15 amino acids. The germline CDR1 and CDR2 sequences are SGHVS and FQNEAQ.